This T cell receptor (beta chain) was documented in a study of cytomegalovirus exposure and HLA in healthy donors. Study-wide findings and caveats: Later analysis reportedly placed an Asian-associated ancestry cluster below the approximately 730-donor mean in N-insertions. The study flagged around 150 TCR beta chains as cytomegalovirus-associated.

Comments on this clone: Its antigen is not identified. Germline and junction disagree at one end, which may indicate a read error. Other DNA sequences in this specimen translate into the identical CDR3.

PCR amplification relied on 60 Vbeta primers (plus 13 Jbeta primers). Sequencing used immunoSEQ multiplex PCR; TCRdb keeps in-frame clones, though not all of them. The sample lists some 93,000 clones; roughly 67% were seen once. Germline lookup yields CDR1 SGHRS and CDR2 YFSETQ. The CDR3 loop spans 14 amino acids. The sequence was collected from a boy aged 10-17 years in good health and CMV-seropositive. Specimen: PBMCs. The chain has TRBV5-1 and TRBJ2-7; 7 nucleotides agree with TRBD1. CDR3 in amino acids: CASSQLTGTYEQYF. DNA of the CDR3: TGCGCCAGCAGCCAACTGACAGGGACCTACGAGCAGTACTTT.